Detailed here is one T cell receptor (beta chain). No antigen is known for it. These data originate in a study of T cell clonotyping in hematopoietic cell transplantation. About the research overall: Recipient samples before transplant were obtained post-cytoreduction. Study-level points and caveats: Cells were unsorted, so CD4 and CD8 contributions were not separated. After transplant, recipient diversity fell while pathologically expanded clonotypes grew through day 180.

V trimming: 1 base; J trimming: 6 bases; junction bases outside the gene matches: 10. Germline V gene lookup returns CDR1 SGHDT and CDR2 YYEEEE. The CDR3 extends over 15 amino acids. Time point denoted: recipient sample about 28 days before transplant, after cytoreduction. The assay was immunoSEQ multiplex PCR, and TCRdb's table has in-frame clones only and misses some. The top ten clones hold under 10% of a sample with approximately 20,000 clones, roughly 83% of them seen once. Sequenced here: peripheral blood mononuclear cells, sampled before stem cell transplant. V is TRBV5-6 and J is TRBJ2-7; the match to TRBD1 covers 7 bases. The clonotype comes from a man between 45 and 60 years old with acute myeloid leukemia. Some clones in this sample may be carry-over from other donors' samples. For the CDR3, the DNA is TGTGCCAGCAGCTTGAACCCCCGTACAGGGGTCGAGCAGTACTTC. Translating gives CASSLNPRTGVEQYF.